The 25 T cell receptor beta chains below all came from one sample that was sequenced in a study of T cells in Graves' hyperthyroidism and ophthalmopathy. Authors of the study amplified TCR beta CDR3 regions from RNA transcripts. A first-round RT-PCR of the TCR CDR3 used the HTBI primer set. Via MiXCR, TCRdb re-called the multiplex PCR reads, giving one row per CDR3 protein. The table includes 500,000 or so distinct CDR3 sequences, approximately 16% detected once. Sample: blood. Receptor source: a woman aged 30 to 39 with Graves' ophthalmopathy.

Concerning this clonotype itself: A much larger clone lies one base from this, so it may be a read error. This chain uses TRBV28 with TRBJ2-5; 10 bases agree with TRBD1. CDR3 length equals 17 residues. Germline V gene data show CDR1 as MDHEN and CDR2 as SYDVKM. With 3 bases clipped from V and 2 bases from J, the junction kept 9 bases outside the gene matches. DNA for the CDR3: TGTGCCAGCAGTTTTGAGGCCGGGACAGGGGTGCAAGAGACCCAGTACTTC. Its translation is CASSFEAGTGVQETQYF. Using reference TRBV28 and TRBJ2-5 for the parts outside the CDR3, the full variable domain is DVKVTQSSRYLVKRTGEKVFLECVQDMDHENMFWYRQDPGLGLRLIYFSYDVKMKEKGDIPEGYSVSREKKERFSLILESASTNQTSMYLCASSFEAGTGVQETQYFGPGTRLLVL.

This clonotype was detected many times. This chain connects TRBV30 to TRBJ1-1; D gene uncertain. Trimming took off 1 base at V and 1 base at J, with 4 bases between the two ends. The CDR3 sequence is 12 residues long. The germline gives CDR1 GTSNPN, CDR2 SVGIG (reference sequence). The CDR3 DNA follows: TGTGCCTGGAGTGGGCGGAACACTGAAGCTTTCTTT. This codes for CAWSGRNTEAFF. Drawing the rest from reference TRBV30 and TRBJ1-1, the complete variable domain is SQTIHQWPATLVQPVGSPLSLECTVEGTSNPNLYWYRQAAGRGLQLLFYSVGIGQISSEVPQNLSASRPQDRQFILSSKKLLLSDSGFYLCAWSGRNTEAFFGQGTRLTVV.

The gene calls are TRBV28 and TRBJ1-2; D is perhaps TRBD1 (5 bases). With 6 bases removed from V and 7 bases from J, the gap between germline ends came to 9 bases. The CDR3 sequence is 11 residues long. Germline V CDR1 and CDR2: MDHEN, SYDVKM. CDR3 amino acids: CASRQGAGYTF. For the CDR3, the DNA is TGTGCCAGCAGGCAGGGCGCTGGCTACACCTTC.

Points on this clonotype: Its ends do not fully match the called genes, so a read error is possible. The V call is TRBV10-3, the J call TRBJ2-7, with D possibly being TRBD2 (6 bases). CDR3 length equals 18 residues. Germline lookup yields CDR1 ENHRY and CDR2 SYGVKD. The CDR3 bases are TGTGCCAGCAGTTACTCGGGGCGGGGCAGGGCTTCGCCCTACGAGCAGTACTTC. Amino acids: CASSYSGRGRASPYEQYF.

At least ten counts were recorded for this clonotype. The CDR3 region has the DNA TGTGCCAGCAGCTTACCGGGAATGGGCGGGAGTGGCGATACGCAGTATTTT. It specifies CASSLPGMGGSGDTQYF. The chain links TRBV7-8 to TRBJ2-3, with TRBD2 matching 7 bases. Trimming at V came to 2 bases and at J to 6 bases, leaving 14 bases not matched to a gene. Germline V gene data show CDR1 as SGHVS and CDR2 as FQNEAQ. This CDR3 region has 17 residues.

This clonotype was observed a single time. The chain joins TRBV2 to TRBJ2-7; D remains ambiguous. CDR1 is SNHLY and CDR2 is FYNNEI in the germline V gene. The CDR3 spans 11 residues. The V end was cut by 4 bases, the J end by 6 bases, with 7 bases between. The CDR3 is CASSVDFEQYF. The CDR3 DNA is TGTGCCAGCAGTGTAGACTTCGAGCAGTACTTC.

This clonotype showed up many times. The V and J genes are TRBV11-2 and TRBJ1-2; no clear D gene. V lost 0 bases and J lost 3, with 5 bases in between. The CDR3 runs to 13 residues. Germline V CDR1 and CDR2: SGHAT, FQNNGV. The CDR3 protein is CASSLDQYYGYTF. The CDR3 DNA follows: TGTGCCAGCAGCTTAGATCAGTACTATGGCTACACCTTC.

The chain combines TRBV24-1 with TRBJ2-6; D is perhaps TRBD2 (6 bases). CDR3 length: 16 residues. CDR1 KGHDR and CDR2 SFDVKD come from the germline V gene. V was clipped by 0 bases and J by 4 bases, with 9 bases between them. The chain's CDR3 is CATSDLRESGANVLTF. DNA of the CDR3: TGTGCCACCAGTGATTTGCGGGAGTCAGGGGCCAACGTCCTGACTTTC.

This clonotype was detected ten times or more. The chain links TRBV2 to TRBJ2-3; D not resolved. Germline V lookup: CDR1 SNHLY, CDR2 FYNNEI. V lost 0 bases to trimming and J lost 2 bases, with 9 bases between them. The CDR3 is made up of 15 amino acids. The CDR3 nucleotides are TGTGCCAGCAGTGAAGCATCATCGGTCACAGATACGCAGTATTTT. It yields the protein CASSEASSVTDTQYF.

This clonotype has at least ten counts. The chain couples TRBV20-1 to TRBJ2-3; 8 bases match TRBD2. The CDR3 is 15 residues long. Unmatched junction bases numbered 6, after V lost 3 bases and J lost 1 base. Germline V gene data show CDR1 as DFQATT and CDR2 as SNEGSKA (reference sequence). The CDR3, as DNA: TGCAGTGCTAGCCCGGCGGGAGGTGGCACAGATACGCAGTATTTT. This translates into CSASPAGGGTDTQYF.

This clonotype showed up just a few times. The V and J genes are TRBV7-3 and TRBJ2-2; D is possibly TRBD2 (6 bases). Germline assignment: CDR1 SGHTA and CDR2 FQGTGA. V lost 5 bases and J 4 bases, leaving 14 bases between the germline ends. CDR3 length: 15 residues. The CDR3 sequence is CASSPGGRGTGELFF. CDR3 DNA sequence: TGTGCCAGCAGCCCCGGGGGTCGCGGCACCGGGGAGCTGTTTTTT.

This clonotype came up many times. The V and J genes are TRBV5-1 and TRBJ2-3; the D gene is possibly TRBD2 (7 bases). From germline, CDR1 is SGHRS and CDR2 YFSETQ. The CDR3 has 13 amino acids. V was cut by 6 bases and J by 5 bases, with 13 bases left in between. DNA of the CDR3: TGCGCCAGCACCAACAGGGAGGGAGATACGCAGTATTTT. It is translated as CASTNREGDTQYF.

Regarding this clonotype: This may stem from a read error, because a much larger clone lies one nucleotide away. The chain couples TRBV5-1 to TRBJ1-1; D is unresolved. V was pared by 3 bases and J by 2 bases, with 11 bases between. Germline values: CDR1 SGHRS, CDR2 YFSETQ. The CDR3 contains 14 residues. The DNA for the CDR3 is TGCGCCAGCAGCTCGGGCAGAAGTAACACTGAAGCTTTCTTT. Its translation: CASSSGRSNTEAFF.

This clonotype was seen a few times. This sequence joins TRBV20-1 and TRBJ2-2; D is possibly TRBD1 or TRBD2 (5 bases each). V lost 3 bases and J lost 3, with 11 bases in between. Germline CDR1 is DFQATT and CDR2 is SNEGSKA (reference sequence). The CDR3 length is 14 residues. The CDR3 protein is CSASRDPDTGELFF. Here the CDR3 DNA reads TGCAGTGCTAGCCGGGACCCCGACACCGGGGAGCTGTTTTTT.

Ten or more counts support this clonotype. The V call is TRBV2, the J call TRBJ2-3; no reliable D call. Trimming removed 7 bases from V and 0 bases from J, with 14 bases in between. CDR3 size: 15 residues. Germline CDR1 is SNHLY and CDR2 is FYNNEI. The CDR3 DNA reads as TGTGCCAGCACTTCTAGTACTACGAGCACAGATACGCAGTATTTT. Translated, it gives CASTSSTTSTDTQYF.

The table lists this clonotype with many counts. This chain joins TRBV5-1 and TRBJ1-1; D gene uncertain. The CDR3 runs to 14 residues. Trimming took 5 bases from V and 0 from J, leaving 11 bases between them. Germline V gene lookup returns CDR1 SGHRS and CDR2 YFSETQ. CDR3 sequence: CASRYSDMNTEAFF. The CDR3, as DNA: TGCGCCAGCAGGTACTCCGACATGAACACTGAAGCTTTCTTT.

This clonotype showed up many times. The chain couples TRBV28 to TRBJ2-2; 7 nucleotides line up with TRBD1. The V segment lost 5 bases and the J segment 4 bases; nucleotides outside the gene matches: 10. CDR1 is MDHEN and CDR2 is SYDVKM in the germline V gene. This CDR3 comprises 16 residues. This chain's CDR3 is CASSPTDRASTGELFF. In DNA form, the CDR3 reads TGTGCCAGCAGTCCCACAGACAGGGCAAGCACCGGGGAGCTGTTTTTT. Looking up the rest from reference TRBV28 and TRBJ2-2 gives the full variable domain: DVKVTQSSRYLVKRTGEKVFLECVQDMDHENMFWYRQDPGLGLRLIYFSYDVKMKEKGDIPEGYSVSREKKERFSLILESASTNQTSMYLCASSPTDRASTGELFFGEGSRLTVL.

The chain links TRBV28 to TRBJ1-4; no clear D gene. Trimming left V 4 bases short and J 11 bases short, with 14 bases between. Germline lookup yields CDR1 MDHEN and CDR2 SYDVKM. CDR3 size: 13 residues. The CDR3 nucleotides are TGTGCCAGCAGTTCCCATGAACCCGGGAAACTGTTTTTT. It specifies CASSSHEPGKLFF.

In this sample, this clonotype turned up many times. The chain is built from TRBV28 and TRBJ1-6; weak D call: TRBD1 (5 bases). In germline, CDR1 is MDHEN, CDR2 SYDVKM. The CDR3 is 16 amino acids. V dropped 6 bases and J dropped 6 bases, with 18 bases sitting between them. CDR3 bases: TGTGCCAGCAGCTTTCAAACCGAAGGGGCTAATTCACCCCTCCACTTT. It specifies CASSFQTEGANSPLHF.

The V gene is TRBV19, the J gene TRBJ2-7; 8 nucleotides align to TRBD1. The CDR3 is 13 residues long. J was trimmed by 4 bases and V by 5 bases; bases with no gene match: 4. Looked up from germline, CDR1 is LNHDA and CDR2 is SQIVND (reference sequence). The CDR3 spells CASSQGARYEQYF. The CDR3 DNA follows: TGTGCCAGTAGTCAGGGGGCGCGGTACGAGCAGTACTTC.

The chain couples TRBV29-1 to TRBJ2-5; 7 bases match TRBD2. From germline, CDR1 is SQVTM and CDR2 ANQGSEA. The length of the CDR3 is 12 residues. The CDR3 nucleotides read TGCAGTGGCCTGGGGGAGGGGGAGACCCAGTACTTC. Translation gives CSGLGEGETQYF. Together with reference TRBV29-1 and TRBJ2-5, the CDR3 gives the full variable domain: SAVISQKPSRDICQRGTSLTIQCQVDSQVTMMFWYRQQPGQSLTLIATANQGSEATYESGFVIDKFPISRPNLTFSTLTVSNMSPEDSSIYLCSGLGEGETQYFGPGTRLLVL.

This clonotype was counted ten times or more. The V gene is TRBV24-1, the J gene TRBJ2-1, with D possibly matching TRBD1 (5 bases). The length of the CDR3 is 14 residues. Looked up from germline, CDR1 is KGHDR and CDR2 is SFDVKD. The V end lost 3 bases, the J end lost 10 bases, and 15 bases lay between the germline ends. This chain's CDR3 is CATSDRRQNVEQFF. The CDR3 coding sequence is TGTGCCACCAGTGATCGTCGACAGAACGTAGAGCAGTTCTTC.

This clonotype occurred many times. The gene calls are TRBV12-3 or TRBV12-4 and TRBJ2-1, with 8 bases lining up with TRBD2. The V segment lost 6 bases and the J segment 9 bases; nucleotides outside the gene matches: 13. The CDR3 extends over 15 amino acids. CDR3: CASSTLGTAGGEQFF. CDR3 nucleotides: TGTGCCAGCAGCACATTGGGGACGGCGGGAGGTGAGCAGTTCTTC.

This clonotype showed up many times. CDR3 loop: CASSLGALYEQYF. CDR3 nucleotide sequence: TGTGCCAGCAGCTTAGGGGCACTATACGAGCAGTACTTC. V and J are TRBV13 and TRBJ2-7; D is ambiguous. The CDR3 runs to 13 residues. V was cut by 0 bases and J by 4 bases, with 7 bases left in between. Germline V gene data show CDR1 as PRHDT and CDR2 as FYEKMQ (reference sequence). The variable domain in full, completed from reference TRBV13 and TRBJ2-7, reads AAGVIQSPRHLIKEKRETATLKCYPIPRHDTVYWYQQGPGQDPQFLISFYEKMQSDKGSIPDRFSAQQFSDYHSELNMSSLELGDSALYFCASSLGALYEQYFGPGTRLTVT.

V usage is TRBV6-6 and J usage is TRBJ2-7; D may be TRBD1 (6 bases). The germline V gene encodes CDR1 MNHNY and CDR2 SVGAGI (reference sequence). This CDR3 has 15 residues. With 2 bases removed from V and 6 bases from J, the gap between germline ends came to 17 bases. For the CDR3, the DNA is TGTGCCAGCAGTTACACGACAGGAATAAGGAGCGAGCAGTACTTC. As protein: CASSYTTGIRSEQYF.